This T cell receptor beta chain came from a study of blood T cell repertoires in COVID-19. As for the study in general: Italy, Spain and the United States were the sources of the convalescent and acute COVID-19 samples. The analysed material was cDNA or gDNA that came from T cells, B-cell-depleted T cells, or PBMCs.

This clone was recorded only once. The CDR3 sequence is 13 residues long. Germline CDR1 is SQVTM and CDR2 is ANQGSEA. V was shortened by 7 bases and J by 5 bases, with 14 bases between the two germline ends. Per the study methods: Reference gene primer amplification yielded estimated nucleated cell counts. Measured with immunoSEQ multiplex PCR; TCRdb has only the in-frame clones, and not every one. V and J calls and clone size are given by that table; D and trimming were obtained from the DNA. Altogether tens of thousands of clones are present, about 77% being singletons, with the ten largest covering roughly 6.3%. Enrolment of Seattle patients took place during active infection, and they were followed longitudinally.

This receptor was obtained from a man aged 65 to 85 with COVID-19, enrolled during active disease. Sequenced: peripheral blood. The chain employs TRBV29-1 and TRBJ2-2; a weak D match, TRBD2 (6 bases). CDR3 in amino acids: CSAGTPRTGELFF. DNA of the CDR3: TGCAGCGCTGGGACTCCGAGGACCGGGGAGCTGTTTTTT.